This T cell receptor beta chain was observed in a study of T cells in Graves' hyperthyroidism and ophthalmopathy. Each 10 ml fresh peripheral blood draw supplied the PBMCs. TCR beta CDR3 regions were amplified from RNA transcripts. During a first-round RT-PCR of the TCR CDR3, the HTBI primer set was used. TCRdb re-called the multiplex PCR reads with MiXCR, one entry per CDR3 protein. The sample holds approximately 330,000 distinct CDR3 sequences, about an eighth seen once. This clonotype was observed many times. The CDR3 spans 16 residues. The V segment lost 5 bases and the J segment 1 base; nucleotides outside the gene matches: 10. Germline assignment: CDR1 SEHNR and CDR2 FQNEAQ (reference sequence).

Sequenced input: blood. The TCR comes from a woman in her thirties or forties with Graves' ophthalmopathy. The chain has TRBV7-9 and TRBJ2-5; TRBD1 agrees at 7 bases. CDR3 DNA sequence: TGTGCCAGCAGCCCAGGACAGGATCTGTTCCAAGAGACCCAGTACTTC. Translation gives CASSPGQDLFQETQYF.